This T cell receptor (beta chain) was sequenced during a study of early T cells in non-severe SARS-CoV-2 infection. Individual cDNA molecules received unique molecular identifiers during library preparation. TCRdb passed the 5' RACE reads through MiXCR, listing each CDR3 protein once. The sample shows about 100,000 distinct CDR3 sequences, less than 15% of them seen only once. The sample holds a few counts of this clonotype. V was pared by 3 bases and J by 3 bases, with 8 bases between. The CDR3 is 14 amino acids. The V gene is TRBV12-3 or TRBV12-4, the J gene TRBJ1-4, with D maybe TRBD1 (6 bases). The sequence came from an adult who was a healthcare worker with PCR-confirmed SARS-CoV-2 infection or an uninfected control (not recorded which). Material for sequencing was whole blood. In DNA form, the CDR3 reads TGTGCCAGCAGTTTGGACAGCTCTAATGAAAAACTGTTTTTT. Translating gives CASSLDSSNEKLFF.